The next 12 T cell receptor beta chains were all read from a single sample in a study of T cells in Graves' hyperthyroidism and ophthalmopathy. Researchers amplified the TCR beta CDR3 regions from RNA transcripts. The HTBI primer set served for first-round RT-PCR of the TCR CDR3. TCRdb analysed the multiplex PCR reads with MiXCR anew, one entry per CDR3 protein. The sample records over 550,000 distinct CDR3 sequences, 15% to 20% being singletons. The specimen sequenced was blood. All receptors derive from a young woman with Graves' hyperthyroidism.

This clonotype appeared a few times. The chain uses TRBV10-3 and TRBJ2-2; no definite D call. V was trimmed by 2 bases and J by 3 bases, leaving 13 bases between them. CDR1 and CDR2 (germline): ENHRY, SYGVKD. The length of the CDR3 is 16 residues. CDR3 amino acids: CAISEDRNQDTGELFF. CDR3 DNA: TGTGCCATCAGTGAGGACCGAAATCAGGACACCGGGGAGCTGTTTTTT.

DNA for the CDR3: TGTGCCAGCAGCTTTAGACAGGTCAATCAGCCCCAGCATTTT. Encoded protein: CASSFRQVNQPQHF. The rearrangement links TRBV5-8 to TRBJ1-5, with a tentative D call TRBD1 (6 bases). V lost 2 bases to trimming and J lost 3 bases, with 9 bases between them. Germline values: CDR1 SGHTS, CDR2 YDEGEE. The length of the CDR3 is 14 residues. Full variable domain (outside the CDR3, taken from reference TRBV5-8 and TRBJ1-5): EAGVTQSPTHLIKTRGQQATLRCSPISGHTSVYWYQQALGLGLQFLLWYDEGEERNRGNFPPRFSGRQFPNYSSELNVNALELEDSALYLCASSFRQVNQPQHFGDGTRLSIL.

This clonotype was seen ten or more times. As DNA, the CDR3 is TGTGCCAGCAGAGGAGCCAACGAGCAGTACTTC. As protein: CASRGANEQYF. The chain recombines TRBV3-1 with TRBJ2-7; no definite D call. The V end was cut by 6 bases, the J end by 5 bases, with 8 bases between. The CDR3 runs to 11 residues. The V gene's germline CDR1 is LGHDT and CDR2 YNNKEL (reference sequence).

A remark on this clonotype: Likely a read error: the CDR3 ends without its conserved phenylalanine or tryptophan. The chain joins TRBV2 to TRBJ2-5; D gene unclear. Trimming cost V 6 bases and J 2 bases, with 7 bases left between them. This CDR3 is built from 12 residues. Germline assignment: CDR1 SNHLY and CDR2 FYNNEI. The CDR3 nucleotides read TGTGCCAGCAGCACCATTCAAGAGACCCAGTACCTC. Translation gives CASSTIQETQYL.

The chain carries TRBV27 and TRBJ1-4; the match to TRBD1 covers 8 bases. Germline V lookup: CDR1 MNHEY, CDR2 SMNVEV (reference sequence). There are 16 residues in the CDR3. Unmatched junction bases numbered 14, after V lost 7 bases and J lost 7 bases. CDR3 coding DNA: TGTGCCAGCAAAAAAACTCCAGGGGGCGCCGGTGAAAAACTGTTTTTT. It codes for CASKKTPGGAGEKLFF.

In its sample, this clonotype was seen many times. The rearrangement joins TRBV28 to TRBJ2-3; no reliable D call. CDR3 length equals 14 residues. Trimming removed 10 bases from V and 2 bases from J, with 16 bases in between. Germline-derived CDR1 and CDR2 are MDHEN and SYDVKM. CDR3 bases: TGTGCCACCCTCCGAGGACGATCCACAGATACGCAGTATTTT. Amino acid sequence: CATLRGRSTDTQYF.

At least ten counts were recorded for this clonotype. The V and J genes are TRBV3-1 and TRBJ1-1, with unresolved D. Germline CDR1 is LGHDT and CDR2 is YNNKEL (reference sequence). CDR3 size: 17 residues. Trimming cost V 4 bases and J 0 bases, with 18 bases left between them. The CDR3 is CASSPTIPRYMNTEAFF. The CDR3 DNA sequence: TGTGCCAGCAGCCCCACCATACCCCGGTACATGAACACTGAAGCTTTCTTT.

This clonotype was detected many times. V and J are TRBV12-3 or TRBV12-4 and TRBJ2-1, with 10 bases aligning to TRBD2. The CDR3 is made up of 18 amino acids. V shed 0 bases, J shed 5 bases, and the junction held 10 bases outside the gene matches. The CDR3 nucleotides are TGTGCCAGCAGTTTAGCGTTAGCGGGAGGTGTTGGAAACAATGAGCAGTTCTTC. It yields the protein CASSLALAGGVGNNEQFF.

CDR3 in amino acids: CASRTAEANYGYTF. The CDR3 nucleotides read TGCGCCAGTAGGACAGCGGAAGCTAACTATGGCTACACCTTC. V gene TRBV5-1 combines with J gene TRBJ1-2; D may be TRBD1 (6 bases). The CDR3 is 14 amino acids. The germline V and J ends were trimmed by 8 bases and 0 bases, with 14 bases remaining between them. Germline CDR1 is SGHRS and CDR2 is YFSETQ.

The chain links TRBV28 to TRBJ1-2, with D possibly matching TRBD1 (6 bases). The CDR3 covers 14 residues. V was cut by 5 bases and J by 8 bases, with 18 bases left in between. Germline V lookup: CDR1 MDHEN, CDR2 SYDVKM. The CDR3 DNA reads as TGTGCCAGCAGTACCCCGAACAGGGAAGGGGGCTACACCTTC. Protein product: CASSTPNREGGYTF.

About this clonotype itself: A read error may be the cause here, since a much bigger clone is one base away. The chain joins TRBV12-3 or TRBV12-4 to TRBJ1-1; unclear D gene. V lost 10 bases to trimming and J lost 1 base, with 13 bases between them. There are 13 residues in the CDR3. The CDR3 DNA follows: TGTGCCACAAAAGCCGGCCGGAACACTGAAGCTTTCTTT. Translation gives CATKAGRNTEAFF.

This clonotype was detected ten times or more. The chain links TRBV7-2 to TRBJ1-3; no clear D gene. Germline V lookup: CDR1 SGHTA, CDR2 FQGNSA. The CDR3 extends over 13 amino acids. The V gene lost 1 base and the J gene lost 3 bases, with 4 bases spanning the gap. The CDR3 DNA reads TGTGCCAGCAGCTTAGAGTATGGAAACACCATATATTTT. This codes for CASSLEYGNTIYF. Using reference TRBV7-2 and TRBJ1-3 for the parts outside the CDR3, the full variable domain is GAGVSQSPSNKVTEKGKDVELRCDPISGHTALYWYRQSLGQGLEFLIYFQGNSAPDKSGLPSDRFSAERTGGSVSTLTIQRTQQEDSAVYLCASSLEYGNTIYFGEGSWLTVV.